This T cell receptor (beta chain) was recorded in a study of graft-versus-host responses after intestinal transplantation. Across the study: The study gave all recipients anti-thymocyte globulin induction, then tacrolimus and steroids for three to four years.

Germline V gene data show CDR1 as MDHEN and CDR2 as SYDVKM. The V end was cut by 6 bases, the J end by 5 bases, with 18 bases between. The CDR3 runs to 15 residues. For this clone: The antigen remains unidentified.

Using immunoSEQ multiplex PCR, the repertoire was profiled, and TCRdb retains in-frame clones only, with some absent. The sample yields about 110,000 clones, about 93% seen once. The receptor's source is a human donor who received an intestinal transplant. The genes are TRBV28 and TRBJ2-3, with a weak D call TRBD2 (6 bases). The specimen comprised unstimulated CD8+ T cells sorted from spleen or lymph node cells, sampled before intestinal transplant. The CDR3 nucleotides are TGTGCCAGCAGACCTTTTAGCGGAACCAAAGATACGCAGTATTTT. This gives the protein CASRPFSGTKDTQYF.